This T cell receptor beta chain is drawn from a study of cytomegalovirus exposure and HLA in healthy donors. Both 60 Vbeta primers and 13 Jbeta primers went into the PCR. Sequencing used immunoSEQ multiplex PCR; TCRdb keeps in-frame clones, though not all of them. Of over 100,000 clones detected, around 73% appear once; the ten largest clones hold 1.3% to 1.5%. The CDR3 runs 12 residues. V lost 4 bases, J lost 8 bases, and 2 bases stayed unmatched. Germline V gene sequence: CDR1 SGHTA, CDR2 FQGNSA. The clonotype comes from a female donor in good health and CMV-seronegative. Sequences were obtained from PBMCs. This sequence joins TRBV7-2 and TRBJ1-1; 9 bases match TRBD1. CDR3 DNA sequence: TGTGCCAGCAGCTACGGGACAGGGGAAGCTTTCTTT. This translates into CASSYGTGEAFF.